This T cell receptor (beta chain) was sequenced in a study of PD-L1 blockade in urothelial cancer. Study overall: Once treatment had started, blood was analyzed at 3 weeks (second dose) and again at 6 weeks. The study recovered a median of roughly 150,000 T cells per blood sample.

TCRdb keeps only in-frame clones here, not all; method: immunoSEQ multiplex PCR. Seen here are 55,000 to 70,000 clones, 70% to 90% observed once, and the top ten hold under 3.5%. General study results and limits: Better survival was forecast by a pretreatment blood TCR clonality below the median.

Comment on this clone: Its antigen is as yet unknown.

The CDR3 is made up of 14 amino acids. After removal of 4 bases from V and 7 bases from J, the junction contained 9 bases not matched to a gene. Germline V CDR1 and CDR2: LGHNA, YNFKEQ. V is TRBV4-2 and J is TRBJ2-7; TRBD2 aligns across 8 bases. The material was PBMCs, obtained around atezolizumab (anti-PD-L1) treatment. The sequence was collected from a man between 50 and 59 years old with urothelial cancer. This CDR3 is CASSPTGGPREQYF. Written as DNA, the CDR3 is TGTGCCAGCAGCCCAACGGGAGGGCCAAGGGAGCAGTACTTC.